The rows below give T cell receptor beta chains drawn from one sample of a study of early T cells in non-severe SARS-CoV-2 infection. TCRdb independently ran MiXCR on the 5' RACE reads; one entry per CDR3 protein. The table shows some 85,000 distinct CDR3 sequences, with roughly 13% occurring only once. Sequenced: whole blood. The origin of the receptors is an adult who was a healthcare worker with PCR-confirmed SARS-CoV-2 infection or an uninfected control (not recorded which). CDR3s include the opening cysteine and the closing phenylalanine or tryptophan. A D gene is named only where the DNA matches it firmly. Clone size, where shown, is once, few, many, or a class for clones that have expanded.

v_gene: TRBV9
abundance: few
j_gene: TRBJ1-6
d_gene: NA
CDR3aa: CASSTGTSSYNSPLHF
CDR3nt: TGTGCCAGCAGCACCGGAACAAGCTCCTATAATTCACCCCTCCACTTT

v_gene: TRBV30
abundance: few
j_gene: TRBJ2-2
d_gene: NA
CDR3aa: CAWSFQSRGSGELFF
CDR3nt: TGTGCCTGGAGTTTCCAGTCCCGGGGGTCCGGGGAGCTGTTTTTT

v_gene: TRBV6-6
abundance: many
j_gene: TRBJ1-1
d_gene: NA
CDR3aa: CASSYGDLEAFF
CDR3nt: TGTGCCAGCAGTTACGGGGACCTTGAAGCTTTCTTT

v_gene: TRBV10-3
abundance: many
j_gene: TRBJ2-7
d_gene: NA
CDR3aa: CAISAGPSYEQYF
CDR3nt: TGTGCCATCAGTGCGGGACCCTCCTACGAGCAGTACTTC

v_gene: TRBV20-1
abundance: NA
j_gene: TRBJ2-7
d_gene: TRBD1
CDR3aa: CSASPTTGLVYEQYF
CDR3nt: TGCAGTGCTAGCCCTACGACAGGGCTCGTCTACGAGCAGTACTTC

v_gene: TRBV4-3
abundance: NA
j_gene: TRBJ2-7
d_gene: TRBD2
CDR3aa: CASSQNPGLAESYEQYF
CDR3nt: TGCGCCAGCAGCCAGAACCCGGGACTAGCGGAAAGCTACGAGCAGTACTTC

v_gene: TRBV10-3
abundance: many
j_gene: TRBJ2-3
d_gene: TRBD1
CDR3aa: CAIGQGVSTDTQYF
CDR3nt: TGTGCCATCGGGCAGGGGGTGAGCACAGATACGCAGTATTTT

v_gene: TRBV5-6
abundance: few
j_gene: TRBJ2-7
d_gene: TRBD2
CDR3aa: CASSLLAGAYYEQYF
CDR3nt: TGTGCCAGCAGCTTGTTAGCGGGGGCGTATTACGAGCAGTACTTC

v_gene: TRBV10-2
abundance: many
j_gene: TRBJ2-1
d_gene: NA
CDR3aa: CASKASFSYNEQFF
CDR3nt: TGCGCCAGCAAGGCTAGTTTCTCCTACAATGAGCAGTTCTTC

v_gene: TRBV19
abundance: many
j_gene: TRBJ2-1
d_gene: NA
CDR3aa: CASSVRGDNEQFF
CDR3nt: TGTGCCAGTAGTGTTAGGGGGGACAATGAGCAGTTCTTC

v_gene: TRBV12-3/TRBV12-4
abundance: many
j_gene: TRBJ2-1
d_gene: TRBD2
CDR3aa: CASSLPVAGGPRIEQFF
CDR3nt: TGTGCCAGCAGTCTCCCCGTAGCGGGGGGGCCTAGAATTGAGCAGTTCTTC

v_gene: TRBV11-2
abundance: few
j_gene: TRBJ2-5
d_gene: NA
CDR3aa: CASSLYGREKETQYF
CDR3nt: TGTGCCAGCAGCTTATACGGCAGGGAGAAAGAGACCCAGTACTTC

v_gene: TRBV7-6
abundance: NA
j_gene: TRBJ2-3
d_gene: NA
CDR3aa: CASSRSAPDTQYF
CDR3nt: TGTGCCAGCAGCCGGTCGGCGCCAGATACGCAGTATTTT

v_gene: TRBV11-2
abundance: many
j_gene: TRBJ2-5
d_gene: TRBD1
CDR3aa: CASSLRGQAYQETQYF
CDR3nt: TGTGCCAGCAGCTTAAGGGGACAGGCGTACCAAGAGACCCAGTACTTC

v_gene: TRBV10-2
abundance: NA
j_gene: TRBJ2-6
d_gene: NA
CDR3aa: CASSEWDSGANVLTF
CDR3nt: TGCGCCAGCAGTGAGTGGGACTCTGGGGCCAACGTCCTGACTTTC

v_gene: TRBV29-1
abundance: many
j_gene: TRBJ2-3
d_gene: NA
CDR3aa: CSVGLGADTDTQYF
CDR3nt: TGCAGCGTTGGTTTGGGTGCCGACACAGATACGCAGTATTTT

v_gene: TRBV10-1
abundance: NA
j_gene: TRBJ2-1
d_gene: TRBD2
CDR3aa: CASRPGTSGGPQFF
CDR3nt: TGCGCCAGCAGACCGGGGACTAGCGGGGGCCCCCAGTTCTTC

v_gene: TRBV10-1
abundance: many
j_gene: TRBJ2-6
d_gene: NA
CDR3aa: CASSGGLSGANVLTF
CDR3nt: TGCGCCAGCAGCGGGGGGCTCTCTGGGGCCAACGTCCTGACTTTC

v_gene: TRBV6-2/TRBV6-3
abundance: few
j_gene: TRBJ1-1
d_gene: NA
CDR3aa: CASAATGNTEAFF
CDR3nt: TGTGCCAGCGCTGCGACGGGGAACACTGAAGCTTTCTTT

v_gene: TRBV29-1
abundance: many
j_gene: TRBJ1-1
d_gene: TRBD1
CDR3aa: CSAIGGHEAFF
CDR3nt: TGCAGCGCCATAGGGGGCCATGAAGCTTTCTTT

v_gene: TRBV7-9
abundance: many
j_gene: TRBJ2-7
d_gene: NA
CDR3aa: CASSFAGQNYEQYF
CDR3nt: TGTGCCAGCAGCTTTGCCGGACAGAACTACGAGCAGTACTTC

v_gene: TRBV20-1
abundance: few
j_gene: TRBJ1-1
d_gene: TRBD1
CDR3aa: CSARPPGQEQNTEAFF
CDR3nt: TGCAGTGCTAGACCGCCGGGACAGGAGCAGAACACTGAAGCTTTCTTT

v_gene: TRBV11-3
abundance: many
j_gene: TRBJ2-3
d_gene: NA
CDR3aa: CASSLRVTDTQYF
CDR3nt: TGTGCCAGCAGCTTACGGGTCACAGATACGCAGTATTTT

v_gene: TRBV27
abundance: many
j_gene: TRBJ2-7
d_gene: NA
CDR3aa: CASSNDFREQYF
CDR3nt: TGTGCCAGCAGTAATGACTTTAGGGAGCAGTACTTC

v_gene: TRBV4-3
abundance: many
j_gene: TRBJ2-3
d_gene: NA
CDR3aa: CASSPSTSPTDTQYF
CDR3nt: TGCGCCAGCAGCCCCAGTACTAGTCCCACAGATACGCAGTATTTT

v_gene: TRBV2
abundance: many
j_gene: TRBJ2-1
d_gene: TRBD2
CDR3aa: CASSSAGYNEQFF
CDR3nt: TGTGCCAGCAGTTCAGCGGGGTACAATGAGCAGTTCTTC

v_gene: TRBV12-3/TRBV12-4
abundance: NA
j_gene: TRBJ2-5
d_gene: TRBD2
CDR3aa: CASSLFAGGLETQYF
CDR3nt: TGTGCCAGCAGCCTCTTTGCGGGGGGTTTAGAGACCCAGTACTTC

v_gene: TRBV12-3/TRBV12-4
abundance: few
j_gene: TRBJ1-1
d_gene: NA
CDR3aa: CASSSHRDSRAEAFF
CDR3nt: TGTGCCAGCAGTTCACACCGGGACTCCCGCGCTGAAGCTTTCTTT

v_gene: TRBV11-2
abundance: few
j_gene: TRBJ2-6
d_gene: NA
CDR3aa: CASTPNRAGANVLTF
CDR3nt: TGTGCCAGCACCCCGAACAGGGCGGGGGCCAACGTCCTGACTTTC